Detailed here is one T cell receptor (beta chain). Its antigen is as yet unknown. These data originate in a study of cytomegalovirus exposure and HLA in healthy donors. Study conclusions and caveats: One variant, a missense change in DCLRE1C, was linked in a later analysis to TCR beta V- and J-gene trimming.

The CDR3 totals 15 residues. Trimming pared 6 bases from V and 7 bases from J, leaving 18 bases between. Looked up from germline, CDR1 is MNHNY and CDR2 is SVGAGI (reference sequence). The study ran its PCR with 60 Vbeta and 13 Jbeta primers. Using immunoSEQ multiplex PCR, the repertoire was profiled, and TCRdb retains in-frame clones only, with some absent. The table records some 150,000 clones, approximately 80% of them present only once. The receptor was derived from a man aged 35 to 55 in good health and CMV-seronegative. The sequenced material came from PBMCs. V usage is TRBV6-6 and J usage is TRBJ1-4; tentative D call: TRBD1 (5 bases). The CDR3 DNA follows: TGTGCCAGCAGCCCGGTTGGAGGGGCGGGTGAAAAACTGTTTTTT. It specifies CASSPVGGAGEKLFF.